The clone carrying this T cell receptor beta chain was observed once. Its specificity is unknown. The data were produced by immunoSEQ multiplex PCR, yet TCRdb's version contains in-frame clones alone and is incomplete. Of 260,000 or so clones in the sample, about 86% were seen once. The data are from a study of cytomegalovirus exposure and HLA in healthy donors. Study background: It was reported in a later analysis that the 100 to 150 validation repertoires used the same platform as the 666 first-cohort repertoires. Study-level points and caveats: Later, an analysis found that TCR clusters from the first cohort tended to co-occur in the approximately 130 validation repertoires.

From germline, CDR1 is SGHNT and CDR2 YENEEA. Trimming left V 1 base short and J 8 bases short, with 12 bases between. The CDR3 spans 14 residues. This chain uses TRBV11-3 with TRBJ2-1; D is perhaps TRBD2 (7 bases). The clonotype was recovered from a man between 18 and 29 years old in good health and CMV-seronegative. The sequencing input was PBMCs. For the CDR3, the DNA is TGTGCCAGCAGCTTAGGAGGGGGGGCCTATGAGCAGTTCTTC. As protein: CASSLGGGAYEQFF.